These 17 T cell receptor beta chains originate from one sample sequenced in a study of shared clonotypes between healthy human individuals. The naive CD8 subset, CD45RO-negative cells positively selected for CCR7, excluded terminally differentiated effector memory CD45RA+ cells. The protocol was immunoSEQ multiplex PCR, while the TCRdb copy is restricted to in-frame clones and leaves out a portion. This sample yields hundreds of thousands of clones, of which about 91% are seen a single time; approximately 22% belongs to the top ten. The sample consisted of naive CD8+ T cells sorted from blood. Every receptor here comes from a man aged 25 to 40 in good health.

This chain links TRBV21-1 with TRBJ2-2; the D call TRBD2 from the table was never checked on the DNA. TRBV21-1 constitutes a pseudogene. The CDR3 runs to 15 residues. CDR3 sequence (DNA): TGTGCCAGCAGCAAACAGGTTCCGGGATCCGGGGAGCTGTTTTTT. Translated, it gives CASSKQVPGSGELFF.

This chain connects TRBV7-6 to TRBJ2-3, with a tentative D call TRBD2 (7 bases). The CDR3 runs 15 residues. V was trimmed by 1 base and J by 4 bases, leaving 12 bases between them. Germline V gene data show CDR1 as SGHVS and CDR2 as FNYEAQ. CDR3 sequence reads: CASSLERGASDTQYF. The DNA for the CDR3 is TGTGCCAGCAGCTTAGAACGGGGGGCCTCAGATACGCAGTATTTT.

The V call is TRBV7-2, the J call TRBJ2-5; 8 positions match TRBD1. CDR1 is SGHTA, CDR2 FQGNSA, per germline. The V gene end was trimmed by 5 bases and the J gene end by 4 bases; junction bases not matched to a gene: 9. This CDR3 region has 15 residues. The chain's CDR3 is CASSKVTGGGETQYF. CDR3 bases: TGTGCCAGCAGCAAGGTTACAGGGGGTGGAGAGACCCAGTACTTC.

The chain joins TRBV7-9 to TRBJ2-7, with D unclear. Looked up from germline, CDR1 is SEHNR and CDR2 is FQNEAQ (reference sequence). The CDR3 extends over 12 amino acids. The V end lost 5 bases, the J end lost 8 bases, and 13 bases lay between the germline ends. As DNA, the CDR3 is TGTGCCAGCAGCATCATGACGGAGAAGCAGTACTTC. Translating gives CASSIMTEKQYF.

The V gene is TRBV7-9, the J gene TRBJ1-4, with 8 bases that match TRBD1. Germline-derived CDR1 and CDR2 are SEHNR and FQNEAQ (reference sequence). V lost 2 bases and J lost 6; bases outside the gene matches: 5. The CDR3 spans 15 residues. The CDR3 here is CASSLWQGAYEKLFF. As DNA, the CDR3 is TGTGCCAGCAGCTTATGGCAGGGGGCGTATGAAAAACTGTTTTTT.

The V gene is TRBV7-9, the J gene TRBJ1-3; unclear D gene. Germline V lookup: CDR1 SEHNR, CDR2 FQNEAQ (reference sequence). This CDR3 is built from 19 residues. Trimming removed 8 bases at V and 0 bases at J, with 26 bases between. CDR3 DNA: TGTGCCAGCCGGGTGGGCACGCCGGGGAACCAAGGCTCTGGAAACACCATATATTTT. Protein: CASRVGTPGNQGSGNTIYF. Together with reference TRBV7-9 and TRBJ1-3, the CDR3 gives the full variable domain: DTGVSQNPRHKITKRGQNVTFRCDPISEHNRLYWYRQTLGQGPEFLTYFQNEAQLEKSRLLSDRFSAERPKGSFSTLEIQRTEQGDSAMYLCASRVGTPGNQGSGNTIYFGEGSWLTVV.

The CDR3 reads CASSMTSGSLDEQYF. The CDR3 nucleotides are TGTGCCAGCAGTATGACTAGCGGGAGTCTCGACGAGCAGTACTTC. The V and J genes are TRBV28 and TRBJ2-7; 12 bases align to TRBD2. Germline V lookup: CDR1 MDHEN, CDR2 SYDVKM. V was pared by 5 bases and J by 5 bases, with 7 bases of the junction left unmatched. This CDR3 comprises 15 residues.

The V call is TRBV27, the J call TRBJ2-7, with D unresolved. CDR1 is MNHEY, CDR2 SMNVEV, per germline (reference sequence). V lost 1 base and J 1 base, leaving 8 bases between the germline ends. The CDR3 loop spans 14 amino acids. CDR3 bases: TGTGCCAGCAGTTTATACACCGATTCCTACGAGCAGTACTTC. Its protein product is CASSLYTDSYEQYF.

The chain recombines TRBV19 with TRBJ2-7; 8 nucleotides align to TRBD1. The junction had 5 bases not matched to a gene; V was cut back by 5 bases and J by 2 bases. The CDR3 consists of 14 residues. Germline loops: CDR1 LNHDA, CDR2 SQIVND (reference sequence). The CDR3 region has the DNA TGTGCCAGTAGTGCGACAGGGGCGACCTACGAGCAGTACTTC. The encoded protein is CASSATGATYEQYF.

This chain joins TRBV5-8 and TRBJ2-2, with D unresolved. The V gene lost 0 bases and the J gene lost 9 bases, with 9 bases spanning the gap. The CDR3 is 13 amino acids. Germline V gene sequence: CDR1 SGHTS, CDR2 YDEGEE. DNA for the CDR3: TGTGCCAGCAGCTTGGAAGGATTGTGGGAGCTGTTTTTT. This gives the protein CASSLEGLWELFF. The full variable domain, completed using reference TRBV5-8 and TRBJ2-2, is EAGVTQSPTHLIKTRGQQATLRCSPISGHTSVYWYQQALGLGLQFLLWYDEGEERNRGNFPPRFSGRQFPNYSSELNVNALELEDSALYLCASSLEGLWELFFGEGSRLTVL.

The V and J genes are TRBV9 and TRBJ1-3; TRBD1 is a possible D gene (6 bases). CDR1 and CDR2 from the germline V gene are SGDLS and YYNGEE. The CDR3 has 16 residues. With 5 bases removed from V and 4 bases from J, the gap between germline ends came to 19 bases. The DNA for the CDR3 is TGTGCCAGCAGTCCCGGGGGCGCCCCGGTCGGAAACACCATATATTTT. It specifies CASSPGGAPVGNTIYF.

In its sample, this clone was seen once. The rearrangement joins TRBV27 to TRBJ2-3; tentative D call: TRBD2 (5 bases). Trimming took 10 bases from V and 5 from J, leaving 13 bases between them. The CDR3 spans 12 residues. Germline-derived CDR1 and CDR2 are MNHEY and SMNVEV (reference sequence). The DNA for the CDR3 is TGTGCCACCGCGGGTTTTGGAGATACGCAGTATTTT. Residues: CATAGFGDTQYF.

The chain joins TRBV30 to TRBJ2-2; 13 bases are shared with TRBD2. The CDR3 totals 21 residues. With V trimmed by 0 bases and J by 4 bases, 17 bases remained unmatched. Germline V gene sequence: CDR1 GTSNPN, CDR2 SVGIG (reference sequence). CDR3 sequence: CAWSVSPGLAGDPWVTGELFF. CDR3 bases: TGTGCCTGGAGTGTATCCCCCGGACTAGCGGGAGACCCATGGGTCACCGGGGAGCTGTTTTTT.

The rearrangement links TRBV11-2 to TRBJ2-2, with 8 bases that match TRBD2. The germline gives CDR1 SGHAT, CDR2 FQNNGV. The junction had 13 bases not matched to a gene; V was cut back by 5 bases and J by 5 bases. This CDR3 region has 17 residues. CDR3 loop: CASSPRRGGERTGELFF. CDR3 in DNA: TGTGCCAGCAGCCCTCGTCGGGGGGGCGAGAGGACCGGGGAGCTGTTTTTT. The full variable domain, rest sourced from reference TRBV11-2 and TRBJ2-2, is EAGVAQSPRYKIIEKRQSVAFWCNPISGHATLYWYQQILGQGPKLLIQFQNNGVVDDSQLPKDRFSAERLKGVDSTLKIQPAKLEDSAVYLCASSPRRGGERTGELFFGEGSRLTVL.

The table lists this clone with a few counts. The rearrangement uses TRBV7-8 and TRBJ1-1, with TRBD1 as a possible D gene (5 bases). V lost 1 base, J lost 3 bases, and 12 bases lay in between. The germline V gene encodes CDR1 SGHVS and CDR2 FQNEAQ. This CDR3 spans 15 amino acids. CDR3 amino acids: CASSLVEGSHTEAFF. CDR3 bases: TGTGCCAGCAGCTTAGTAGAGGGGTCTCACACTGAAGCTTTCTTT.

This chain links TRBV2 with TRBJ2-5, with D uncertain. Per the germline V gene, CDR1 is SNHLY and CDR2 is FYNNEI. V shed 3 bases and J shed 2 bases, with 13 bases lying between them. The CDR3 loop spans 15 amino acids. This CDR3 is CASSDGLAGQETQYF. The CDR3 nucleotides read TGTGCCAGCAGTGACGGCTTAGCTGGGCAAGAGACCCAGTACTTC.

This chain connects TRBV28 to TRBJ2-1; perhaps TRBD1 as D (5 bases). Per the germline V gene, CDR1 is MDHEN and CDR2 is SYDVKM. V was trimmed by 3 bases and J by 7 bases, leaving 13 bases between them. There are 14 residues in the CDR3. The CDR3 region has the DNA TGTGCCAGCAGTTTCATCCTCCAGGGTAATGAGCAGTTCTTC. Its translation: CASSFILQGNEQFF.